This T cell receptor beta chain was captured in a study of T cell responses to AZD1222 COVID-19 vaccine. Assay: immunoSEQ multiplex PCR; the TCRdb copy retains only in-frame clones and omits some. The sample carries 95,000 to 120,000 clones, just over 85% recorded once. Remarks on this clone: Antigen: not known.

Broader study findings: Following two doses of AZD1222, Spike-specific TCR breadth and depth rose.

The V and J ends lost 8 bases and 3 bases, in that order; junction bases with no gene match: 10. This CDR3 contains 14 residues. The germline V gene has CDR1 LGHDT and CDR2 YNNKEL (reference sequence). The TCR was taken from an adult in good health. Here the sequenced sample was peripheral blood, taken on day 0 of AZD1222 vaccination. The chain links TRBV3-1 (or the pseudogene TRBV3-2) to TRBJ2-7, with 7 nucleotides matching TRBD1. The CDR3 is CASRPGTDLYEQYF. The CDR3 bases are TGTGCCAGCCGACCCGGGACAGACCTCTACGAGCAGTACTTC.